This T cell receptor beta chain emerged from a study of blood T cell repertoires in COVID-19. Study-level information: Some COVID-19 samples were acute and others convalescent; all came from the United States, Italy and Spain. From T cells, B-cell-depleted T cells, or PBMCs came the material, which was cDNA or gDNA.

The study drew participants aged about 18 to 89 years from 24 US areas. Study processing details: Nucleated cell number was recorded as an estimate derived from reference gene primer amplification. Repertoires were generated with immunoSEQ multiplex PCR, while TCRdb's copy carries only in-frame clones and drops some. The V and J calls and clone size come from that table; D and trimming were worked out from the DNA. The sample includes around 220,000 clones, approximately 80% of them seen just once. Sequencing was carried out using PBMCs or T cells enriched from blood (not recorded which). This clonotype was sampled from a woman aged 40 to 50 with acute COVID-19.

CDR3 loop: CASSYSRASGDQPQHF. In DNA, the CDR3 is TGTGCCAGCAGTTACTCGAGGGCCAGTGGGGATCAGCCCCAGCATTTT. The gene calls are TRBV6-5 and TRBJ1-5; no firm D call. Trimming pared 0 bases from V and 5 bases from J, leaving 14 bases between. This CDR3 has 16 residues. Per germline, CDR1 MNHEY and CDR2 SVGAGI.